These 26 T cell receptor beta chains were all obtained from the same sample, sequenced in a study of T cell responses to AZD1222 COVID-19 vaccine. Sequenced by immunoSEQ multiplex PCR; TCRdb stores in-frame clones only, minus some. The sample has about 180,000 clones, 85% to 90% seen once. The sequencing used peripheral blood, collected on day 0 of AZD1222 vaccination. These receptors were collected from an adult in good health.

The rearrangement links TRBV2 to TRBJ1-5, with D unresolved. Germline lookup yields CDR1 SNHLY and CDR2 FYNNEI. This CDR3 is 15 amino acids long. Between the trimmed V and J ends, which lost 5 bases and 2 bases, there was a span of 13 bases. CDR3 residues: CASSMSGIGNQPQHF. CDR3 coding DNA: TGTGCCAGCAGTATGTCAGGCATAGGCAATCAGCCCCAGCATTTT. Full variable domain (rest looked up from reference TRBV2 and TRBJ1-5): EPEVTQTPSHQVTQMGQEVILRCVPISNHLYFYWYRQILGQKVEFLVSFYNNEISEKSEIFDDQFSVERPDGSNFTLKIRSTKLEDSAMYFCASSMSGIGNQPQHFGDGTRLSIL.

The J gene is TRBJ1-6, the V gene TRBV28; D not certain. CDR3 length: 15 amino acids. Germline-derived CDR1 and CDR2 are MDHEN and SYDVKM. The V end lost 7 bases, the J end lost 0 bases, and 10 bases lay between the germline ends. The CDR3 loop reads CASIRESSYNSPLHF. CDR3 nucleotide sequence: TGTGCCAGCATCCGAGAGAGCTCCTATAATTCACCCCTCCACTTT.

The chain employs TRBV28 and TRBJ1-1; 9 nucleotides agree with TRBD1. J gave up 1 base and V 6 bases, and 6 bases lay outside the gene matches. The CDR3 length is 15 residues. Germline V gives CDR1 MDHEN, CDR2 SYDVKM. DNA of the CDR3: TGTGCCAGCAGGGACTCGGGACAGGGGAACACTGAAGCTTTCTTT. Translated, it gives CASRDSGQGNTEAFF.

V usage is TRBV27 and J usage is TRBJ1-6, with D possibly matching TRBD1 (5 bases). This CDR3 region has 12 residues. The V gene's germline CDR1 is MNHEY and CDR2 SMNVEV (reference sequence). V was trimmed by 6 bases and J by 10 bases, leaving 10 bases between them. The CDR3 region has the DNA TGTGCCAGCAGACCAGGGAACTCACCCCTCCACTTT. Translated, it gives CASRPGNSPLHF.

V is TRBV9 and J is TRBJ1-6; TRBD1 aligns across 7 bases. The germline CDR1 and CDR2 sequences are SGDLS and YYNGEE. J gave up 7 bases and V 2 bases, and 6 bases lay outside the gene matches. The CDR3 sequence is 15 residues long. The CDR3 loop reads CASSVDRATNSPLHF. Written as DNA, the CDR3 is TGTGCCAGCAGCGTCGACAGGGCCACAAATTCACCCCTCCACTTT. The full variable domain, completed using reference TRBV9 and TRBJ1-6, is DSGVTQTPKHLITATGQRVTLRCSPRSGDLSVYWYQQSLDQGLQFLIQYYNGEERAKGNILERFSAQQFPDLHSELNLSSLELGDSALYFCASSVDRATNSPLHFGNGTRLTVT.

This chain links TRBV19 with TRBJ2-2; 7 bases align to TRBD1. V dropped 5 bases and J dropped 1; count of bases not matched to a gene: 10. Germline CDR1 reads LNHDA; CDR2 reads SQIVND (reference sequence). The CDR3 is 17 residues long. DNA of the CDR3: TGTGCCAGTAGTCGTAGGGGGCCGACGGGGAACACCGGGGAGCTGTTTTTT. Protein sequence: CASSRRGPTGNTGELFF.

The V gene is TRBV24-1, the J gene TRBJ2-1, with TRBD1 matching 7 bases. V gave up 7 bases and J gave up 0 bases; unmatched junction bases: 11. The germline gives CDR1 KGHDR, CDR2 SFDVKD. The CDR3 has 17 amino acids. CDR3 sequence reads: CATRWTGLSCSYNEQFF. Written as DNA, the CDR3 is TGTGCCACCAGGTGGACAGGCCTCTCATGCTCCTACAATGAGCAGTTCTTC.

The chain's CDR3 is CASSFDRPYEQYF. CDR3 in DNA: TGTGCCAGCAGCTTCGACAGACCCTACGAGCAGTACTTC. The rearrangement links TRBV7-2 to TRBJ2-7; D is perhaps TRBD1 (5 bases). V was clipped by 3 bases and J by 2 bases, with 8 bases between them. Per germline, CDR1 SGHTA and CDR2 FQGNSA. The CDR3 length is 13 residues. Drawing the rest from reference TRBV7-2 and TRBJ2-7, the complete variable domain is GAGVSQSPSNKVTEKGKDVELRCDPISGHTALYWYRQSLGQGLEFLIYFQGNSAPDKSGLPSDRFSAERTGGSVSTLTIQRTQQEDSAVYLCASSFDRPYEQYFGPGTRLTVT.

The genes are TRBV7-8 and TRBJ1-1, with no clear D. CDR3 length: 16 amino acids. Between the trimmed V and J ends, which lost 1 base and 4 bases, there was a span of 16 bases. The V gene's germline CDR1 is SGHVS and CDR2 FQNEAQ. The CDR3 here is CASSLESGPVGTEAFF. The CDR3 DNA reads as TGTGCCAGCAGCTTAGAGTCCGGCCCCGTTGGCACTGAAGCTTTCTTT.

This clone was observed a handful of times. The chain joins TRBV6-2 or TRBV6-3 to TRBJ1-5, with D maybe TRBD1 (5 bases). CDR3 length equals 14 residues. Deletions cut 2 bases from V and 7 bases from J, with 12 bases between. Germline V gene lookup returns CDR1 MNHEY and CDR2 SVGEGT. CDR3 nucleotides: TGTGCCAGCAGTTACCTGGGGGGACGGCAGCCCCAGCATTTT. It encodes CASSYLGGRQPQHF.

The rearrangement uses TRBV6-2 or TRBV6-3 and TRBJ2-5; 8 bases are a match to TRBD2. This CDR3 comprises 16 residues. The V segment lost 0 bases and the J segment 1 base; nucleotides outside the gene matches: 4. Germline CDR1 is MNHEY and CDR2 is SVGEGT. CDR3 in DNA: TGTGCCAGCAGTTACTCCCCTAGCGGGCCCCAAGAGACCCAGTACTTC. It is translated as CASSYSPSGPQETQYF.

V gene TRBV24-1 combines with J gene TRBJ2-7; the D is unclear. The V and J ends lost 4 bases and 6 bases respectively, with 12 bases between them. Looked up from germline, CDR1 is KGHDR and CDR2 is SFDVKD. The CDR3 has 13 amino acids. The CDR3 coding sequence is TGTGCCACCAGTGACCCCCCCATTACCGAGCAGTACGTC. It encodes CATSDPPITEQYV.

This clone was counted a few times. This chain links TRBV28 with TRBJ2-7; no clear D. Trimming removed 6 bases from V and 3 bases from J, with 6 bases in between. Germline V CDR1 and CDR2: MDHEN, SYDVKM. CDR3 length: 11 residues. The CDR3 spells CASRGIYEQYV. The CDR3, as DNA: TGTGCCAGCAGGGGGATCTACGAGCAGTACGTC.

J is TRBJ2-6 and V is TRBV21-1; the table's D call TRBD1 went unverified against the DNA. TRBV21-1 is listed as a pseudogene. This CDR3 comprises 16 residues. The CDR3 DNA sequence: TGTGCCAGCAGCCTGAAGGGGCACTCTGGGGCCAACGTCCTGACTTTC. It is translated as CASSLKGHSGANVLTF.

There are a few counts of this clone. The V gene is TRBV7-9, the J gene TRBJ1-6, with D uncertain. Trimming removed 4 bases at V and 1 base at J, with 5 bases between. CDR1 is SEHNR, CDR2 FQNEAQ, per germline (reference sequence). The CDR3 consists of 14 residues. DNA for the CDR3: TGTGCCAGCAGCTCCGCTTCCTATAATTCACCCCTCCACTTT. Encoded protein: CASSSASYNSPLHF.

The chain's CDR3 is CASSGGSGETQYF. DNA for the CDR3: TGCGCCAGCAGTGGTGGTAGTGGAGAGACCCAGTACTTC. The chain links TRBV10-1 to TRBJ2-5; D is unclear. CDR3 length: 13 amino acids. V was shortened by 4 bases and J by 4 bases, with 10 bases between the two germline ends. Per the germline V gene, CDR1 is WNHNN and CDR2 is SYGVQD (reference sequence).

J is TRBJ2-1 and V is TRBV10-2; D may be TRBD1 (5 bases). The CDR3 sequence is 12 residues long. Germline values: CDR1 WSHSY, CDR2 SAAADI. V lost 6 bases and J lost 4, with 7 bases in between. The CDR3 region is CASRGQYNEQFF. For the CDR3, the DNA is TGCGCCAGCAGGGGGCAGTACAATGAGCAGTTCTTC.

This clone was seen once. The chain uses TRBV6-5 and TRBJ1-5; TRBD1 matches at 8 bases. V shed 8 bases, J shed 0 bases, and the junction held 3 bases outside the gene matches. Germline V gives CDR1 MNHEY, CDR2 SVGAGI. The CDR3 covers 14 residues. The DNA for the CDR3 is TGTGCCAGCGGGGGACAGGCTAGCAATCAGCCCCAGCATTTT. Protein: CASGGQASNQPQHF.

Only one count was recorded for this clone. This rearrangement joins TRBV28 to TRBJ1-5; D remains ambiguous. Germline V gives CDR1 MDHEN, CDR2 SYDVKM. CDR3 length: 12 residues. V lost 9 bases and J 0 bases, leaving 6 bases between the germline ends. Written as DNA, the CDR3 is TGTGCCAGTCACGTTAGCAATCAGCCCCAGCATTTT. Its translation is CASHVSNQPQHF.

V and J are TRBV5-1 and TRBJ1-3; D gene uncertain. Trimming shortened V by 4 bases and J by 0 bases, and 11 bases separated the two germline ends. The CDR3 covers 15 residues. From germline, CDR1 is SGHRS and CDR2 YFSETQ. The CDR3 loop is CASSLGGYSGNTIYF. The CDR3 DNA sequence: TGCGCCAGCAGCCTAGGAGGATACTCTGGAAACACCATATATTTT.

The chain links TRBV5-1 to TRBJ2-7; no firm D call. Germline CDR1 is SGHRS and CDR2 is YFSETQ. Trimming stripped 3 bases from V and 4 bases from J, with 8 bases between. CDR3 size: 12 residues. CDR3 nucleotides: TGCGCCAGCAGCTCGACGACTTACGAGCAGTACTTC. Protein sequence: CASSSTTYEQYF.

The chain combines TRBV10-3 with TRBJ2-7, with 9 nucleotides matching TRBD2. Looked up from germline, CDR1 is ENHRY and CDR2 is SYGVKD. The CDR3 consists of 15 residues. The ends lost 10 bases at V and 2 bases at J; junction bases unmatched: 12. The chain's CDR3 is CATDDSGSIPYEQYF. The CDR3 nucleotides read TGTGCCACCGACGATAGCGGGAGCATCCCCTACGAGCAGTACTTC.

This clone was observed once. The chain carries TRBV18 and TRBJ2-5, with 10 bases fitting TRBD2. The CDR3 totals 18 residues. Unmatched junction bases numbered 13, after V lost 4 bases and J lost 2 bases. Germline CDR1 is KGHSH and CDR2 is LQKENI. The CDR3 protein is CASSLNSGGSSSQETQYF. CDR3 DNA sequence: TGTGCCAGCTCACTAAATAGCGGGGGGTCGTCATCTCAAGAGACCCAGTACTTC.

The genes are TRBV19 and TRBJ1-2, with unresolved D. V lost 3 bases and J 2 bases, leaving 10 bases between the germline ends. This CDR3 contains 14 residues. Germline V CDR1 and CDR2: LNHDA, SQIVND (reference sequence). The DNA of the CDR3 is TGTGCCAGTAGTATTACGGCCGGAAACTATGGCTACACCTTC. Protein sequence: CASSITAGNYGYTF.

This clone was detected only once. The chain combines TRBV6-5 with TRBJ2-7; D possibly matches TRBD1 or TRBD2 (5 bases each). V was clipped by 10 bases and J by 8 bases, with 21 bases between them. CDR3 size: 13 residues. The V gene's germline CDR1 is MNHEY and CDR2 SVGAGI. This CDR3 reads CATTPGADFKQYF. CDR3 in DNA: TGTGCCACCACTCCCGGGGCCGACTTTAAGCAGTACTTC.

This chain joins TRBV11-3 and TRBJ2-2; the match to TRBD1 covers 8 bases. V gave up 5 bases and J gave up 4 bases; unmatched junction bases: 6. Germline V lookup: CDR1 SGHNT, CDR2 YENEEA. The CDR3 loop spans 15 amino acids. The CDR3 region has the DNA TGTGCCAGCAGCCCGGACAGGGCAGGCACCGGGGAGCTGTTTTTT. Residues: CASSPDRAGTGELFF.